The next 19 T cell receptor beta chains were all read from a single sample in a study of blood T cell repertoires in COVID-19. Method: immunoSEQ multiplex PCR; TCRdb's copy keeps in-frame clones and lacks some. The data hold around 130,000 clones, with 75% to 85% observed a single time. Sequencing was performed on peripheral blood. The receptors originated from an elderly woman with acute or convalescent COVID-19.

This chain joins TRBV5-6 and TRBJ1-1; weak D call: TRBD1 (6 bases). The germline V gene has CDR1 SGHDT and CDR2 YYEEEE. The CDR3 spans 13 residues. Trimming took 0 bases from V and 6 from J, leaving 9 bases between them. The CDR3 protein is CASSLARGSEAFF. CDR3 DNA: TGTGCCAGCAGCTTGGCGAGGGGGTCTGAAGCTTTCTTT. The full variable domain, with the rest looked up from reference TRBV5-6 and TRBJ1-1, is DAGVTQSPTHLIKTRGQQVTLRCSPKSGHDTVSWYQQALGQGPQFIFQYYEEEERQRGNFPDRFSGHQFPNYSSELNVNALLLGDSALYLCASSLARGSEAFFGQGTRLTVV.

V gene TRBV7-2 combines with J gene TRBJ2-5; 8 nucleotides align to TRBD1. CDR1 is SGHTA, CDR2 FQGNSA, per germline. The CDR3 consists of 14 residues. V was pared by 5 bases and J by 5 bases, with 7 bases of the junction left unmatched. The CDR3 sequence is CASSATGGSETQYF. CDR3 nucleotide sequence: TGTGCCAGCAGCGCAACAGGGGGGTCGGAGACCCAGTACTTC.

This chain connects TRBV6-5 to TRBJ1-2; 8 bases match TRBD1. From germline, CDR1 is MNHEY and CDR2 SVGAGI. The CDR3 runs 15 residues. V was pared by 2 bases and J by 2 bases, with 4 bases of the junction left unmatched. DNA of the CDR3: TGTGCCAGCAGTTACACAGGGGGTGTGAACTATGGCTACACCTTC. Translated: CASSYTGGVNYGYTF.

This clone was recorded once. This chain joins TRBV25-1 and TRBJ2-5; perhaps TRBD1 as D (6 bases). Trimming pared 5 bases from V and 2 bases from J, leaving 12 bases between. The CDR3 is made up of 14 amino acids. Germline V gene lookup returns CDR1 MGHDK and CDR2 SYGVNS. CDR3 loop: CASSIRDTQETQYF. The CDR3 DNA sequence: TGTGCCAGCAGTATCCGGGACACTCAAGAGACCCAGTACTTC.

This chain links TRBV27 with TRBJ2-3; D gene uncertain. Trimming left V 3 bases short and J 0 bases short, with 10 bases between. CDR3 length: 15 residues. The germline V gene encodes CDR1 MNHEY and CDR2 SMNVEV (reference sequence). DNA for the CDR3: TGTGCCAGCAGTTTTGTACACCACAGCACAGATACGCAGTATTTT. Amino acid sequence: CASSFVHHSTDTQYF.

This clone was seen only a few times. The chain carries TRBV12-3 or TRBV12-4 and TRBJ1-4; D is ambiguous. Trimming stripped 6 bases from V and 8 bases from J, with 7 bases between. CDR3 length: 11 amino acids. CDR3 bases: TGTGCCAGCAGCTCACGGGAAAAACTGTTTTTT. The encoded protein is CASSSREKLFF.

The CDR3 coding sequence is TGTGCCGGGGGGGACTCCGGGGGTGAGCAGTTCTTC. Protein product: CAGGDSGGEQFF. The chain combines TRBV10-3 with TRBJ2-1; 7 nucleotides line up with TRBD2. Germline CDR1 and CDR2: ENHRY and SYGVKD. V lost 11 bases and J lost 9; bases outside the gene matches: 10. CDR3 size: 12 residues.

The rearrangement joins TRBV2 to TRBJ1-6; D may be TRBD1 (6 bases). Germline V CDR1 and CDR2: SNHLY, FYNNEI. The CDR3 extends over 14 amino acids. V was shortened by 6 bases and J by 2 bases, with 8 bases between the two germline ends. The CDR3 is CASRGQTYNSPLHF. For the CDR3, the DNA is TGTGCCAGCAGAGGACAGACCTATAATTCACCCCTCCACTTT.

In its sample, this clone was seen a few times. This chain links TRBV4-1 with TRBJ2-7; TRBD1 aligns across 7 bases. The CDR3 consists of 18 residues. Germline V gene sequence: CDR1 MGHRA, CDR2 YSYEKL. Trimming cost V 0 bases and J 0 bases; bases outside gene matches: 11. The CDR3 sequence is CASSQDAFRTGNSYEQYF. The CDR3 DNA sequence: TGCGCCAGCAGCCAAGATGCATTTCGGACAGGCAACTCCTACGAGCAGTACTTC.

J is TRBJ2-6 and V is TRBV28, with D possibly matching TRBD1 (6 bases). The CDR3 has 17 amino acids. V was pared by 6 bases and J by 1 base, with 16 bases between. CDR1 and CDR2 from the germline V gene are MDHEN and SYDVKM. This CDR3 reads CASRTLQGGSGANVLTF. CDR3 nucleotides: TGTGCCAGCAGGACTCTCCAAGGGGGTTCTGGGGCCAACGTCCTGACTTTC. Based on the CDR3 plus reference TRBV28 and TRBJ2-6, the full variable domain is DVKVTQSSRYLVKRTGEKVFLECVQDMDHENMFWYRQDPGLGLRLIYFSYDVKMKEKGDIPEGYSVSREKKERFSLILESASTNQTSMYLCASRTLQGGSGANVLTFGAGSRLTVL.

V usage is TRBV11-2 and J usage is TRBJ1-2; possibly TRBD1 for D (5 bases). Germline V lookup: CDR1 SGHAT, CDR2 FQNNGV. The CDR3 has 16 residues. V lost 1 base and J lost 4, with 16 bases in between. Written as DNA, the CDR3 is TGTGCCAGCAGCTTAGTAGGGGTTTTGCTTTCCTATGGCTACACCTTC. Its protein is CASSLVGVLLSYGYTF.

This clone was recorded once. This chain connects TRBV27 to TRBJ1-6, with 8 bases matching TRBD1. The ends lost 6 bases at V and 7 bases at J; junction bases unmatched: 2. The CDR3 sequence is 13 residues long. Germline loops: CDR1 MNHEY, CDR2 SMNVEV (reference sequence). The CDR3 sequence is CASRWTGNSPLHF. For the CDR3, the DNA is TGTGCCAGCAGGTGGACAGGGAATTCACCCCTCCACTTT.

This chain uses TRBV9 with TRBJ2-5; TRBD1 matches at 7 bases. CDR3 length: 15 residues. Germline V gene data show CDR1 as SGDLS and CDR2 as YYNGEE. The junction had 7 bases not matched to a gene; V was cut back by 3 bases and J by 2 bases. This CDR3 is CASSAGTALQETQYF. The CDR3 nucleotides are TGTGCCAGCAGCGCCGGGACAGCTTTACAAGAGACCCAGTACTTC.

The CDR3 spells CASGGIGPAGEQFF. CDR3 coding DNA: TGTGCCAGCGGAGGAATTGGACCCGCCGGTGAGCAGTTCTTC. The V and J genes are TRBV28 and TRBJ2-1, with D perhaps matching TRBD2 (5 bases). Germline V gives CDR1 MDHEN, CDR2 SYDVKM. V dropped 8 bases and J dropped 9 bases, with 20 bases sitting between them. The CDR3 length is 14 residues.

This chain links TRBV27 with TRBJ2-7, with D uncertain. The CDR3 covers 11 residues. From germline, CDR1 is MNHEY and CDR2 SMNVEV (reference sequence). The ends were cut back, 4 bases at V and 3 bases at J, with 4 bases in the middle. The CDR3 sequence: CASSSSYEQYF. The CDR3 DNA follows: TGTGCCAGCAGTTCGAGCTACGAGCAGTACTTC.

The chain couples TRBV27 to TRBJ1-2, with unresolved D. Germline V gives CDR1 MNHEY, CDR2 SMNVEV (reference sequence). There are 12 residues in the CDR3. Trimming took 6 bases from V and 3 from J, leaving 8 bases between them. CDR3: CASSPGDYGYTF. In DNA form, the CDR3 reads TGTGCCAGCAGCCCCGGAGACTATGGCTACACCTTC.

The chain carries TRBV19 and TRBJ1-4; 7 bases match TRBD1. Germline CDR1 reads LNHDA; CDR2 reads SQIVND (reference sequence). V was pared by 6 bases and J by 3 bases, with 7 bases of the junction left unmatched. The CDR3 loop spans 15 amino acids. CDR3 amino acids: CASSRAQGANEKLFF. CDR3 in DNA: TGTGCCAGTAGCCGCGCCCAGGGGGCTAATGAAAAACTGTTTTTT.

This sequence joins TRBV25-1 and TRBJ2-1, with 10 bases that match TRBD2. CDR1 and CDR2 from the germline V gene are MGHDK and SYGVNS. This CDR3 has 18 amino acids. CDR3 amino acids: CANKPRGKAGGPSNEQFF. The CDR3 DNA reads as TGTGCTAACAAGCCCCGGGGGAAAGCGGGAGGGCCTTCTAATGAGCAGTTCTTC.

The chain carries TRBV27 and TRBJ2-7, with TRBD2 identical over 9 bases. The germline gives CDR1 MNHEY, CDR2 SMNVEV (reference sequence). V trimming: 6 bases; J trimming: 3 bases; junction bases outside the gene matches: 15. This CDR3 has 17 amino acids. CDR3 loop: CASSAPSSGTDFYEQYF. The CDR3 nucleotides read TGTGCCAGCAGCGCGCCCTCTAGCGGGACGGACTTCTACGAGCAGTACTTC.